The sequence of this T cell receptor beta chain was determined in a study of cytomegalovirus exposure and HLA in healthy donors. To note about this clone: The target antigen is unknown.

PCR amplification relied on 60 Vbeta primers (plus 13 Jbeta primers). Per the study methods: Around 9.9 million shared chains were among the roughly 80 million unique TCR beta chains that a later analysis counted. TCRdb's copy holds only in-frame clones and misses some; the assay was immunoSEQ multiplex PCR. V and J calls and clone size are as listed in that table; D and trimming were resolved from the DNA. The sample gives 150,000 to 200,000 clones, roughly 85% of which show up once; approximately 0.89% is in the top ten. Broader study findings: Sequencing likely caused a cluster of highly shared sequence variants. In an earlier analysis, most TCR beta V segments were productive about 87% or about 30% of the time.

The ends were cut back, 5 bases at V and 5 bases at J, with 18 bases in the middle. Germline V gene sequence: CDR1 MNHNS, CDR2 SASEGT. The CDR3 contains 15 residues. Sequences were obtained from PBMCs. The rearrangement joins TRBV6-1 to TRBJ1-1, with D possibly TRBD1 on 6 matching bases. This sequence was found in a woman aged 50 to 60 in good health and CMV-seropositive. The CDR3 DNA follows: TGTGCCAGCAGTTCCTATGGACGGGGGGCTACTGAAGCTTTCTTT. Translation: CASSSYGRGATEAFF.